A selection of T cell receptor beta chains follows, all from one sample in a study of cytomegalovirus exposure and HLA in healthy donors. TCRdb keeps only in-frame clones here, not all; method: immunoSEQ multiplex PCR. The table lists around 130,000 clones, about 80% of them singletons. The sample consisted of PBMCs. Receptors originate from a boy under 10 years old in good health and CMV-seronegative. The CDR3 runs from the conserved cysteine through the conserved F or W. The order of the fields is clone size, D gene, J gene, CDR3 length, V gene, CDR3 protein, CDR3 DNA. D genes are given only for firm matches. Some rows have no size entry. The others give once, few or many, or a class for an expanded clone.

clone_size: .; d_call: .; j_call: TRBJ2-5; cdr3_length: 9; v_call: TRBV5-5; cdr3_aa: CATGETQYF; cdr3_nt: TGTGCCACAGGCGAGACCCAGTACTTC
clone_size: .; d_call: TRBD1; j_call: TRBJ2-2; cdr3_length: 15; v_call: TRBV11-3; cdr3_aa: CASSSRTGDTGELFF; cdr3_nt: TGTGCCAGCAGCTCAAGGACAGGGGACACCGGGGAGCTGTTTTTT
clone_size: .; d_call: TRBD2; j_call: TRBJ2-3; cdr3_length: 17; v_call: TRBV7-9; cdr3_aa: CASSQSRGTTLTDTQYF; cdr3_nt: TGTGCCAGCAGTCAAAGTCGAGGGACTACCCTTACAGATACGCAGTATTTT
clone_size: .; d_call: .; j_call: TRBJ2-5; cdr3_length: 14; v_call: TRBV6-6; cdr3_aa: CASSDGEPQETQYF; cdr3_nt: TGTGCCAGCAGTGACGGGGAACCTCAAGAGACCCAGTACTTC
clone_size: .; d_call: TRBD1; j_call: TRBJ1-2; cdr3_length: 15; v_call: TRBV7-9; cdr3_aa: CASSHQSRGDYGYTF; cdr3_nt: TGTGCCAGCAGTCACCAGAGCAGGGGGGATTATGGCTACACCTTC
clone_size: .; d_call: TRBD1; j_call: TRBJ1-1; cdr3_length: 16; v_call: TRBV15; cdr3_aa: CATSSERQGIRTEAFF; cdr3_nt: TGTGCCACCAGCAGCGAGCGACAGGGAATTAGGACTGAAGCTTTCTTT
clone_size: .; d_call: .; j_call: TRBJ1-1; cdr3_length: 14; v_call: TRBV7-8; cdr3_aa: CASSLGVRTTEAFF; cdr3_nt: TGTGCCAGCAGCTTAGGGGTAAGGACAACTGAAGCTTTCTTT
clone_size: once; d_call: .; j_call: TRBJ2-5; cdr3_length: 13; v_call: TRBV7-2; cdr3_aa: CASSRDRQETQYF; cdr3_nt: TGTGCCAGCAGCCGCGACAGACAAGAGACCCAGTACTTC
clone_size: .; d_call: .; j_call: TRBJ1-1; cdr3_length: 14; v_call: TRBV7-9; cdr3_aa: CASSLEGMNTEAFF; cdr3_nt: TGTGCCAGCAGCTTGGAGGGGATGAACACTGAAGCTTTCTTT
clone_size: .; d_call: .; j_call: TRBJ1-1; cdr3_length: 15; v_call: TRBV5-5; cdr3_aa: CASSPHPRGVTEAFF; cdr3_nt: TGTGCCAGCAGCCCTCACCCGCGGGGGGTCACTGAAGCTTTCTTT
clone_size: .; d_call: TRBD1; j_call: TRBJ2-2; cdr3_length: 15; v_call: TRBV10-3; cdr3_aa: CAISAGTGNTGELFF; cdr3_nt: TGTGCCATCAGTGCGGGGACAGGGAACACCGGGGAGCTGTTTTTT
clone_size: once; d_call: .; j_call: TRBJ2-3; cdr3_length: 14; v_call: TRBV30; cdr3_aa: CAWSYSSSTDTQYF; cdr3_nt: TGTGCCTGGAGTTACAGCTCTAGCACAGATACGCAGTATTTT
clone_size: .; d_call: TRBD1; j_call: TRBJ2-3; cdr3_length: 16; v_call: TRBV7-8; cdr3_aa: CASSQWTGEFVDTQYF; cdr3_nt: TGTGCCAGCAGCCAGTGGACAGGGGAATTCGTGGATACGCAGTATTTT
clone_size: .; d_call: .; j_call: TRBJ2-7; cdr3_length: 13; v_call: TRBV6-5; cdr3_aa: CASGMSKEHEQYF; cdr3_nt: TGTGCCAGCGGAATGAGTAAGGAGCACGAGCAGTACTTC
clone_size: .; d_call: .; j_call: TRBJ1-3; cdr3_length: 13; v_call: TRBV10-3; cdr3_aa: CAISVRQDSLGYF; cdr3_nt: TGTGCCATCAGTGTTCGGCAGGACAGCCTAGGATATTTT
clone_size: .; d_call: .; j_call: TRBJ2-6; cdr3_length: 14; v_call: TRBV6-4; cdr3_aa: CASSGGSGANVLTF; cdr3_nt: TGTGCCAGCAGTGGCGGCTCTGGGGCCAACGTCCTGACTTTC
clone_size: .; d_call: .; j_call: TRBJ2-1; cdr3_length: 14; v_call: TRBV11-3; cdr3_aa: CASSLTGSYNEQFF; cdr3_nt: TGTGCCAGCAGCTTAACGGGCTCCTACAATGAGCAGTTCTTC
clone_size: .; d_call: TRBD1; j_call: TRBJ1-4; cdr3_length: 16; v_call: TRBV4-2; cdr3_aa: CASSQVNGQANEKLFF; cdr3_nt: TGTGCCAGCAGCCAAGTGAATGGACAGGCAAATGAAAAACTGTTTTTT
clone_size: .; d_call: TRBD1; j_call: TRBJ1-1; cdr3_length: 13; v_call: TRBV10-1; cdr3_aa: CASSPRGPSEAFF; cdr3_nt: TGCGCCAGCAGCCCTAGGGGGCCGAGTGAAGCTTTCTTT
clone_size: .; d_call: .; j_call: TRBJ1-2; cdr3_length: 15; v_call: TRBV4-1; cdr3_aa: CASSQNWGGGYGYTF; cdr3_nt: TGCGCCAGCAGCCAAAACTGGGGGGGCGGCTATGGCTACACCTTC
clone_size: .; d_call: TRBD1; j_call: TRBJ1-2; cdr3_length: 14; v_call: TRBV7-9; cdr3_aa: CASSPWDRAYGYTF; cdr3_nt: TGTGCCAGCAGCCCTTGGGACAGGGCTTATGGCTACACCTTC
clone_size: .; d_call: .; j_call: TRBJ2-2; cdr3_length: 17; v_call: TRBV4-1; cdr3_aa: CASSQETGTMYTGELFF; cdr3_nt: TGCGCCAGCAGCCAAGAAACAGGGACGATGTACACCGGGGAGCTGTTTTTT
clone_size: .; d_call: .; j_call: TRBJ1-1; cdr3_length: 14; v_call: TRBV19; cdr3_aa: CASSGQGGNTEAFF; cdr3_nt: TGTGCCAGTAGTGGCCAGGGAGGTAACACTGAAGCTTTCTTT
clone_size: .; d_call: .; j_call: TRBJ2-2; cdr3_length: 17; v_call: TRBV7-3; cdr3_aa: CASSRTGSPANTGELFF; cdr3_nt: TGTGCCAGCAGCCGTACAGGGTCCCCCGCGAACACCGGGGAGCTGTTTTTT
clone_size: .; d_call: TRBD1; j_call: TRBJ2-1; cdr3_length: 15; v_call: TRBV10-3; cdr3_aa: CAISEGRGPVNEQFF; cdr3_nt: TGTGCCATCAGTGAAGGCAGGGGGCCAGTCAATGAGCAGTTCTTC
clone_size: .; d_call: .; j_call: TRBJ1-1; cdr3_length: 10; v_call: TRBV7-2; cdr3_aa: CASSLGVAFF; cdr3_nt: TGTGCCAGCAGCTTAGGCGTAGCTTTCTTT